Each of the 29 T cell receptor beta chains below was sequenced from the same sample in a study of T cell responses to AZD1222 COVID-19 vaccine. Libraries were prepared by immunoSEQ multiplex PCR; TCRdb keeps only in-frame clonotypes and omits some of them. The table has roughly 170,000 clones, 90% to 95% seen once. The specimen was peripheral blood, collected on day 0 of AZD1222 vaccination. The source of these receptors is an adult in good health.

The J gene is TRBJ1-4, the V gene TRBV2, with a possible D match to TRBD1 (6 bases). This CDR3 is built from 13 residues. Trimming removed 4 bases at V and 14 bases at J, with 17 bases between. The germline V gene has CDR1 SNHLY and CDR2 FYNNEI. The CDR3 is CASSGSLQTGLFF. DNA of the CDR3: TGTGCCAGCAGTGGGTCCTTACAGACAGGCCTGTTTTTT.

DNA for the CDR3: TGTGCCAGCAGTTTTGACAACTACAATGAGCAGTTCTTC. It translates to CASSFDNYNEQFF. This chain connects TRBV28 to TRBJ2-1; D is unresolved. The CDR3 is made up of 13 amino acids. The ends were cut back, 3 bases at V and 3 bases at J, with 6 bases in the middle. Germline lookup yields CDR1 MDHEN and CDR2 SYDVKM.

CDR3 coding DNA: TGCGCCAGCAGCCAAGTTGATATAGGGGACTATGGCTACACCTTC. Its translation: CASSQVDIGDYGYTF. The J gene is TRBJ1-2, the V gene TRBV4-1; weak D call: TRBD1 (5 bases). Germline CDR1 reads MGHRA; CDR2 reads YSYEKL. CDR3 length: 15 amino acids. The V and J ends lost 1 base and 3 bases respectively, with 12 bases between them.

This clone was counted a few times. V usage is TRBV5-1 and J usage is TRBJ2-7; 8 bases fit TRBD1. The ends lost 4 bases at V and 7 bases at J; junction bases unmatched: 10. Germline V lookup: CDR1 SGHRS, CDR2 YFSETQ. The CDR3 length is 14 residues. The CDR3 nucleotides are TGCGCCAGCAGCGTGGGACAGGAAGGGTTGGAGCAGTACTTC. Translation gives CASSVGQEGLEQYF. Based on the CDR3 plus reference TRBV5-1 and TRBJ2-7, the full variable domain is KAGVTQTPRYLIKTRGQQVTLSCSPISGHRSVSWYQQTPGQGLQFLFEYFSETQRNKGNFPGRFSGRQFSNSRSEMNVSTLELGDSALYLCASSVGQEGLEQYFGPGTRLTVT.

The chain recombines TRBV19 with TRBJ2-3, with D tentatively TRBD1 (5 bases). This CDR3 has 14 amino acids. V was cut by 9 bases and J by 4 bases, with 17 bases left in between. Germline V lookup: CDR1 LNHDA, CDR2 SQIVND (reference sequence). CDR3 in amino acids: CASSQLQGSDTQYF. CDR3 nucleotides: TGTGCCAGCTCCCAACTCCAGGGTTCAGATACGCAGTATTTT.

The chain employs TRBV4-3 and TRBJ1-2, with TRBD1 matching 7 bases. The V segment lost 0 bases and the J segment 2 bases; nucleotides outside the gene matches: 6. Germline V gene sequence: CDR1 LGHNA, CDR2 YSLEER. CDR3 length equals 16 residues. In DNA, the CDR3 is TGCGCCAGCAGCCAAGAGGTTTGGGACAGAAACTATGGCTACACCTTC. As protein: CASSQEVWDRNYGYTF.

The chain links TRBV4-1 to TRBJ2-1, with D possibly TRBD1 on 5 matching bases. Trimming left V 4 bases short and J 5 bases short, with 15 bases between. CDR1 is MGHRA, CDR2 YSYEKL, per germline. The CDR3 totals 15 residues. The CDR3 reads CASSRLWTTNNEQFF. The CDR3 DNA follows: TGCGCCAGCAGCCGTTTATGGACAACCAACAATGAGCAGTTCTTC.

The J gene is TRBJ2-2, the V gene TRBV6-5, with D perhaps TRBD1 or TRBD2 (7 bases each). The germline CDR1 and CDR2 sequences are MNHEY and SVGAGI. The CDR3 covers 15 residues. Trimming stripped 5 bases from V and 6 bases from J, with 16 bases between. Here the CDR3 reads CASSPKTGRAGELFF. CDR3 bases: TGTGCCAGCAGTCCGAAGACAGGGAGGGCCGGGGAGCTGTTTTTT.

There are a few counts of this clone. The chain couples TRBV19 to TRBJ2-3, with D possibly called TRBD1 or TRBD2 (5 bases each). The germline CDR1 and CDR2 sequences are LNHDA and SQIVND (reference sequence). The CDR3 has 15 residues. Between the trimmed V and J ends, which lost 3 bases and 4 bases, there was a span of 14 bases. The CDR3 region has the DNA TGTGCCAGTAGTATTGTCTCCCTGGGGGCAGATACGCAGTATTTT. Protein product: CASSIVSLGADTQYF.

V gene TRBV10-3 combines with J gene TRBJ2-1, with D tentatively TRBD1 (5 bases). Germline CDR1 is ENHRY and CDR2 is SYGVKD. The CDR3 length is 15 residues. Trimming stripped 3 bases from V and 3 bases from J, with 12 bases between. DNA of the CDR3: TGTGCCATCAGTGAACTGACAGATTACTACAATGAGCAGTTCTTC. Translation gives CAISELTDYYNEQFF.

This chain joins TRBV10-3 and TRBJ2-5, with D perhaps matching TRBD1 (6 bases). CDR3 length equals 13 residues. With 6 bases removed from V and 2 bases from J, the gap between germline ends came to 10 bases. Germline V lookup: CDR1 ENHRY, CDR2 SYGVKD. DNA of the CDR3: TGTGCCATCAGCAGGGGCACTCAAGAGACCCAGTACTTC. It translates to CAISRGTQETQYF.

The chain employs TRBV12-3 or TRBV12-4 and TRBJ2-7; D remains ambiguous. Between the trimmed V and J ends, which lost 4 bases and 0 bases, there was a span of 4 bases. The length of the CDR3 is 12 residues. The CDR3 DNA follows: TGTGCCAGCAGTTGGAGCTCCTACGAGCAGTACTTC. This sequence encodes CASSWSSYEQYF.

This clone has a single count. This sequence joins TRBV18 and TRBJ1-6; D is ambiguous. The length of the CDR3 is 14 residues. Germline V gives CDR1 KGHSH, CDR2 LQKENI. V was pared by 2 bases and J by 5 bases, with 7 bases between. CDR3 in DNA: TGTGCCAGCTCACCATCTCGGGATAATTCACCCCTCCACTTT. The encoded protein is CASSPSRDNSPLHF. Variable domain in full (rest from reference TRBV18 and TRBJ1-6): NAGVMQNPRHLVRRRGQEARLRCSPMKGHSHVYWYRQLPEEGLKFMVYLQKENIIDESGMPKERFSAEFPKEGPSILRIQQVVRGDSAAYFCASSPSRDNSPLHFGNGTRLTVT.

The chain links TRBV27 to TRBJ2-1; unclear D gene. Per the germline V gene, CDR1 is MNHEY and CDR2 is SMNVEV (reference sequence). Trimming shortened V by 2 bases and J by 8 bases, and 13 bases separated the two germline ends. This CDR3 has 14 amino acids. This chain's CDR3 is CASSLMEMLDEQFF. CDR3 in DNA: TGTGCCAGCAGTTTAATGGAGATGCTGGATGAGCAGTTCTTC.

This rearrangement joins TRBV19 to TRBJ1-5; D is unresolved. The CDR3 contains 15 residues. Per the germline V gene, CDR1 is LNHDA and CDR2 is SQIVND (reference sequence). The V and J ends lost 5 bases and 1 base respectively, with 12 bases between them. CDR3 in amino acids: CASSPSKPSNQPQHF. CDR3 nucleotide sequence: TGTGCCAGTAGTCCAAGTAAACCCAGCAATCAGCCCCAGCATTTT. The full variable domain, completed using reference TRBV19 and TRBJ1-5, is DGGITQSPKYLFRKEGQNVTLSCEQNLNHDAMYWYRQDPGQGLRLIYYSQIVNDFQKGDIAEGYSVSREKKESFPLTVTSAQKNPTAFYLCASSPSKPSNQPQHFGDGTRLSIL.

The chain employs TRBV28 and TRBJ2-6; D might be TRBD1 (5 bases). CDR3 length: 15 amino acids. From germline, CDR1 is MDHEN and CDR2 SYDVKM. Trimming shortened V by 6 bases and J by 0 bases, and 9 bases separated the two germline ends. CDR3 DNA sequence: TGTGCCAGCAGAATAAGGGGCTCTGGGGCCAACGTCCTGACTTTC. Protein product: CASRIRGSGANVLTF.

The chain links TRBV28 to TRBJ2-3; 10 bases are shared with TRBD1. V was clipped by 4 bases and J by 5 bases; unmatched bases: 9. CDR1 is MDHEN and CDR2 is SYDVKM in the germline V gene. There are 16 residues in the CDR3. The CDR3 reads CASSSIGQGVEDTQYF. CDR3 sequence (DNA): TGTGCCAGCAGTTCCATTGGACAGGGGGTTGAAGATACGCAGTATTTT.

The chain employs TRBV18 and TRBJ1-3, with D maybe TRBD1 (6 bases). Trimming removed 6 bases from V and 2 bases from J, with 11 bases in between. The CDR3 totals 14 residues. In germline, CDR1 is KGHSH, CDR2 LQKENI. The CDR3 loop reads CASSPTGTGNTIYF. CDR3 nucleotide sequence: TGTGCCAGCTCTCCAACAGGGACTGGAAACACCATATATTTT.

This chain links TRBV7-2 with TRBJ2-4; 9 bases line up with TRBD2. Germline CDR1 is SGHTA and CDR2 is FQGNSA. V dropped 10 bases and J dropped 0; count of bases not matched to a gene: 13. CDR3 length: 17 residues. The CDR3 sequence is CATRKAGGPIAKNIQYF. DNA of the CDR3: TGTGCCACCCGAAAGGCGGGGGGGCCTATAGCCAAAAACATTCAGTACTTC. The entire variable domain, with the rest obtained from reference TRBV7-2 and TRBJ2-4, is as follows: GAGVSQSPSNKVTEKGKDVELRCDPISGHTALYWYRQSLGQGLEFLIYFQGNSAPDKSGLPSDRFSAERTGGSVSTLTIQRTQQEDSAVYLCATRKAGGPIAKNIQYFGAGTRLSVL.

The chain links TRBV28 to TRBJ1-5; 10 nucleotides align to TRBD1. The V gene end was trimmed by 8 bases and the J gene end by 5 bases; junction bases not matched to a gene: 9. The CDR3 loop spans 15 amino acids. Germline CDR1 is MDHEN and CDR2 is SYDVKM. Here the CDR3 DNA reads TGTGCCAGCCGCGTACCGGGACAGGGGTATCAGCCCCAGCATTTT. This encodes CASRVPGQGYQPQHF.

This clone was detected only once. The chain carries TRBV7-3 and TRBJ2-1; possibly TRBD1 or TRBD2 for D (5 bases each). Germline V gene sequence: CDR1 SGHTA, CDR2 FQGTGA. V lost 5 bases to trimming and J lost 9 bases, with 20 bases between them. The CDR3 has 15 amino acids. CDR3 region: CASSPSGTEKSEQFF. The CDR3 DNA is TGTGCCAGCAGCCCCTCAGGGACGGAGAAATCTGAGCAGTTCTTC.

The gene calls are TRBV6-6 and TRBJ1-3; a weak D match, TRBD1 (5 bases). Germline assignment: CDR1 MNHNY and CDR2 SVGAGI (reference sequence). The CDR3 sequence is 15 residues long. Trimming cost V 5 bases and J 2 bases, with 13 bases left between them. The CDR3 DNA sequence: TGTGCCAGCAGTGCTTTGGGCAGGGCTGGAAACACCATATATTTT. It specifies CASSALGRAGNTIYF.

The chain links TRBV5-1 to TRBJ2-7; 10 bases line up with TRBD1. Germline CDR1 reads SGHRS; CDR2 reads YFSETQ. The CDR3 has 15 amino acids. The J segment lost 4 bases and the V segment lost 3 bases, leaving 7 bases of the junction unmatched. In DNA form, the CDR3 reads TGCGCCAGCAGCTCCCACCGGGACAGGGGTTACGAGCAGTACTTC. Its translation is CASSSHRDRGYEQYF.

This clone was counted once. The V gene is TRBV9, the J gene TRBJ2-2; possibly TRBD2 for D (5 bases). This CDR3 comprises 15 residues. The V end was cut by 4 bases, the J end by 3 bases, with 13 bases between. Germline values: CDR1 SGDLS, CDR2 YYNGEE. Written as DNA, the CDR3 is TGTGCCAGCAGCTCTGTCGGGGTCCACACCGGGGAGCTGTTTTTT. This encodes CASSSVGVHTGELFF.

The chain joins TRBV20-1 to TRBJ2-1; D gene ambiguous. Germline V gene lookup returns CDR1 DFQATT and CDR2 SNEGSKA (reference sequence). CDR3 size: 11 residues. The germline V and J ends were trimmed by 1 base and 15 bases, with 13 bases remaining between them. In DNA, the CDR3 is TGCAGTGCTAGAGGGCAAGGTCGACTGTTCTTC. Protein product: CSARGQGRLFF.

The chain joins TRBV7-8 to TRBJ1-4, with D uncertain. V was cut by 1 base and J by 0 bases, with 12 bases left in between. Per germline, CDR1 SGHVS and CDR2 FQNEAQ. The CDR3 extends over 17 amino acids. DNA for the CDR3: TGTGCCAGCAGCTTAGGAAGGGTGGGCCCAACTAATGAAAAACTGTTTTTT. Protein sequence: CASSLGRVGPTNEKLFF. Full variable domain (rest looked up from reference TRBV7-8 and TRBJ1-4): GAGVSQSPRYKVAKRGQDVALRCDPISGHVSLFWYQQALGQGPEFLTYFQNEAQLDKSGLPSDRFFAERPEGSVSTLKIQRTQQEDSAVYLCASSLGRVGPTNEKLFFGSGTQLSVL.

This clone turned up a few times. The rearrangement joins TRBV7-2 to TRBJ2-3; D not resolved. V lost 1 base and J 2 bases, leaving 10 bases between the germline ends. Germline V gene sequence: CDR1 SGHTA, CDR2 FQGNSA. This CDR3 is built from 15 residues. CDR3 coding DNA: TGTGCCAGCAGCTTAGATGCGGTTTTCACAGATACGCAGTATTTT. This gives the protein CASSLDAVFTDTQYF.

The rearrangement links TRBV29-1 to TRBJ1-2; 10 bases agree with TRBD1. Trimming cost V 4 bases and J 8 bases; bases outside gene matches: 13. Germline CDR1 reads SQVTM; CDR2 reads ANQGSEA. The CDR3 consists of 15 residues. This CDR3 reads CSVAPWTGGVSGYTF. For the CDR3, the DNA is TGCAGCGTTGCTCCTTGGACAGGGGGAGTGAGCGGCTACACCTTC.

This chain connects TRBV25-1 to TRBJ1-4; D is ambiguous. The CDR3 covers 12 residues. The V end was cut by 8 bases, the J end by 8 bases, with 12 bases between. Germline V CDR1 and CDR2: MGHDK, SYGVNS. In DNA, the CDR3 is TGTGCCAGCTGCGTGGGAGGAGAAAAACTGTTTTTT. As protein: CASCVGGEKLFF. The full variable domain, in which reference TRBV25-1 and TRBJ1-4 provide the parts outside the CDR3, is EADIYQTPRYLVIGTGKKITLECSQTMGHDKMYWYQQDPGMELHLIHYSYGVNSTEKGDLSSESTVSRIRTEHFPLTLESARPSHTSQYLCASCVGGEKLFFGSGTQLSVL.